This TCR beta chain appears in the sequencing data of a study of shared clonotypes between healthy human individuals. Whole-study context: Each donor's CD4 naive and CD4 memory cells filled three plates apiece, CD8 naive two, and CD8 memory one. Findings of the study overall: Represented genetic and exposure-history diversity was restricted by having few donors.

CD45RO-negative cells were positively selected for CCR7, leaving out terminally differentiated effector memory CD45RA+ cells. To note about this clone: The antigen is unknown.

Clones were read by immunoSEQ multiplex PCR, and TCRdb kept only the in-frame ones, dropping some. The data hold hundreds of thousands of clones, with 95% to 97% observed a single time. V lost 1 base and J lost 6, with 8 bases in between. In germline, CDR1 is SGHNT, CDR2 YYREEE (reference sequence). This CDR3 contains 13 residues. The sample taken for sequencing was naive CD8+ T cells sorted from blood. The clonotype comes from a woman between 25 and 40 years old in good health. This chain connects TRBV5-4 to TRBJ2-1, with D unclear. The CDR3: CASSLSSSNEQFF. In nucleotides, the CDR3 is TGTGCCAGCAGCTTGAGTAGTTCCAATGAGCAGTTCTTC.